The 15 T cell receptor beta chains in this list originate from one sample, sequenced in a study of blood T cell repertoires in COVID-19. Profiling relied on immunoSEQ multiplex PCR, and the TCRdb table lists in-frame clones only, not all of them. The sample consists of approximately 240,000 clones, about 93% of them appearing once. Sequencing was carried out using PBMCs or T cells enriched from blood (not recorded which). The receptors stem from a woman under 30 who had recovered from COVID-19.

The rearrangement uses TRBV5-4 and TRBJ2-4; no clear D gene. Germline V gene lookup returns CDR1 SGHNT and CDR2 YYREEE (reference sequence). This CDR3 spans 14 amino acids. The ends were cut back, 4 bases at V and 7 bases at J, with 15 bases in the middle. The CDR3 reads CASSVDASENIQYF. Written as DNA, the CDR3 is TGTGCCAGCAGCGTGGACGCATCCGAGAACATTCAGTACTTC.

CDR3 nucleotide sequence: TGTGCCAGCAGCCAAGATTCTGCTAGCGGGAGCAGCGATGAGCAGTTCTTC. It encodes CASSQDSASGSSDEQFF. J is TRBJ2-1 and V is TRBV3-1 (or the pseudogene TRBV3-2), with 10 bases aligning to TRBD2. Germline-derived CDR1 and CDR2 are LGHDT and YNNKEL (reference sequence). The ends lost 0 bases at V and 8 bases at J; junction bases unmatched: 10. The CDR3 has 17 residues.

In its sample, this clone was seen once. The chain employs TRBV12-5 and TRBJ1-5; D unclear. The CDR3 loop spans 17 amino acids. Germline CDR1 is LGHNT and CDR2 is FRNRAP. Trimming pared 0 bases from V and 0 bases from J, leaving 12 bases between. As DNA, the CDR3 is TGTGCTAGTGGTTTGGTCCCGGAGCAGTATAGCAATCAGCCCCAGCATTTT. It is translated as CASGLVPEQYSNQPQHF.

The chain links TRBV7-8 to TRBJ1-5; D might be TRBD1 (6 bases). Germline V CDR1 and CDR2: SGHVS, FQNEAQ. V lost 5 bases and J lost 0, with 11 bases in between. The CDR3 covers 15 residues. CDR3 bases: TGTGCCAGCAGCGCTACAGGGTATAGCAATCAGCCCCAGCATTTT. Translated, it gives CASSATGYSNQPQHF.

This chain uses TRBV29-1 with TRBJ2-1; no clear D. The CDR3 runs 12 residues. Trimming pared 4 bases from V and 3 bases from J, leaving 7 bases between. Germline V lookup: CDR1 SQVTM, CDR2 ANQGSEA. The CDR3 DNA is TGCAGCGTTGGTAACAGCTACAATGAGCAGTTCTTC. Amino acids: CSVGNSYNEQFF.

The CDR3 nucleotides read TGTGCCAGCAGCTCCCGACGGGATCAGCCCCAGCATTTT. Translated: CASSSRRDQPQHF. The rearrangement uses TRBV11-1 and TRBJ1-5; no definite D call. Trimming cost V 4 bases and J 5 bases, with 9 bases left between them. Germline V gene data show CDR1 as SGHAT and CDR2 as FQDESV (reference sequence). This CDR3 region has 13 residues.

The chain recombines TRBV10-2 with TRBJ2-2; 8 bases agree with TRBD1. The germline CDR1 and CDR2 sequences are WSHSY and SAAADI. V gave up 7 bases and J gave up 2 bases; unmatched junction bases: 9. CDR3 length equals 16 residues. The CDR3: CASKNPGTGNTGELFF. CDR3 DNA sequence: TGCGCCAGCAAAAACCCCGGGACAGGCAACACCGGGGAGCTGTTTTTT.

The chain carries TRBV3-1 (or the pseudogene TRBV3-2) and TRBJ1-1; TRBD1 is a possible D gene (5 bases). The CDR3 loop spans 14 amino acids. Germline values: CDR1 LGHDT, CDR2 YNNKEL (reference sequence). Deletions cut 3 bases from V and 0 bases from J, with 8 bases between. The CDR3 is CASSQQTVNTEAFF. Here the CDR3 DNA reads TGTGCCAGCAGCCAGCAGACAGTGAACACTGAAGCTTTCTTT.

This sequence joins TRBV2 and TRBJ2-4; D is perhaps TRBD1 (6 bases). This CDR3 contains 16 residues. Germline V CDR1 and CDR2: SNHLY, FYNNEI. V lost 8 bases to trimming and J lost 0 bases, with 17 bases between them. In DNA form, the CDR3 reads TGTGCCAGCGCCGGGACAACATACCTAGCCAAAAACATTCAGTACTTC. Protein: CASAGTTYLAKNIQYF.

The gene calls are TRBV6-2 or TRBV6-3 and TRBJ2-1, with TRBD2 identical over 10 bases. The CDR3 is made up of 16 amino acids. V lost 6 bases, J lost 2 bases, and 7 bases stayed unmatched. CDR1 is MNHEY and CDR2 is SVGEGT in the germline V gene. The CDR3 spells CASSLTSGDTYNEQFF. The CDR3 DNA reads as TGTGCCAGCAGCCTCACTAGCGGGGACACCTACAATGAGCAGTTCTTC.

In this sample, this clone turned up once. This chain connects TRBV7-2 to TRBJ2-7; TRBD1 might be the D (5 bases). Between the trimmed V and J ends, which lost 7 bases and 0 bases, there was a span of 16 bases. Germline CDR1 and CDR2: SGHTA and FQGNSA. The CDR3 is 15 residues long. CDR3 loop: CASTRQSLSSYEQYF. DNA for the CDR3: TGTGCCAGCACGAGACAGTCCCTAAGCTCCTACGAGCAGTACTTC.

This chain joins TRBV11-1 and TRBJ2-7; the match to TRBD1 covers 11 bases. Germline lookup yields CDR1 SGHAT and CDR2 FQDESV (reference sequence). CDR3 length equals 15 residues. V lost 4 bases, J lost 5 bases, and 7 bases stayed unmatched. Here the CDR3 reads CASSSRTGGVHEQYF. In nucleotides, the CDR3 is TGTGCCAGCAGCTCCCGGACAGGGGGCGTCCACGAGCAGTACTTC. The variable domain in full, with the rest retrieved from reference TRBV11-1 and TRBJ2-7, is EAEVAQSPRYKITEKSQAVAFWCDPISGHATLYWYRQILGQGPELLVQFQDESVVDDSQLPKDRFSAERLKGVDSTLKIQPAELGDSAMYLCASSSRTGGVHEQYFGPGTRLTVT.

The V call is TRBV11-2, the J call TRBJ1-2; tentative D call: TRBD1 (5 bases). V was clipped by 1 base and J by 8 bases, with 11 bases between them. The germline gives CDR1 SGHAT, CDR2 FQNNGV. This CDR3 contains 13 residues. CDR3 sequence reads: CASSLAREDGYTF. The CDR3, as DNA: TGTGCCAGCAGCTTAGCCAGGGAAGACGGCTACACCTTC. Full variable domain (rest looked up from reference TRBV11-2 and TRBJ1-2): EAGVAQSPRYKIIEKRQSVAFWCNPISGHATLYWYQQILGQGPKLLIQFQNNGVVDDSQLPKDRFSAERLKGVDSTLKIQPAKLEDSAVYLCASSLAREDGYTFGSGTRLTVV.

This sequence joins TRBV28 and TRBJ2-1, with a possible D match to TRBD1 (5 bases). The germline V gene has CDR1 MDHEN and CDR2 SYDVKM. The V gene lost 5 bases and the J gene lost 1 base, with 9 bases spanning the gap. CDR3 length: 14 residues. The CDR3, as DNA: TGTGCCAGCAGTCCAGGGATATCCTACAATGAGCAGTTCTTC. Protein: CASSPGISYNEQFF.

The chain carries TRBV5-1 and TRBJ1-1; a possible D gene is TRBD1 (5 bases). V lost 0 bases to trimming and J lost 7 bases, with 13 bases between them. The germline CDR1 and CDR2 sequences are SGHRS and YFSETQ. The CDR3 is 14 amino acids. The CDR3 reads CASSLARASGEAFF. The CDR3 bases are TGCGCCAGCAGCTTGGCCAGGGCCTCCGGTGAAGCTTTCTTT.